What follows are 12 T cell receptor beta chains derived from one specimen sequenced in a study of T cell therapy after organ transplantation. Time point specified: 20-29 weeks after completion of therapy. For these TCRs, the target antigens are not known. TCRdb's copy holds only in-frame clones and misses some; the assay was immunoSEQ multiplex PCR. This sample carries around 19,000 clones, 84% of them seen once, and the ten largest clones take 30% to 40%. The sequencing here drew on CD8+ T cells from blood, taken after autologous CMV-specific T cell therapy. The receptor source for this set is a human patient who had received a solid organ transplant and had CMV disease. Some T cells may have originated in the graft donor.

The chain employs TRBV6-4 and TRBJ1-5; no definite D call. The CDR3 runs to 13 residues. The V end was cut by 0 bases, the J end by 9 bases, with 9 bases between. Germline CDR1 MRHNA, CDR2 SNTAGT. CDR3 protein: CASSDSSTSPQHF. In DNA form, the CDR3 reads TGTGCCAGCAGTGACTCATCCACTTCGCCCCAGCATTTT.

The chain carries TRBV5-4 and TRBJ2-7; perhaps D is TRBD1 or TRBD2 (5 bases each). The CDR3 spans 15 residues. Between the trimmed V and J ends, which lost 7 bases and 0 bases, there was a span of 17 bases. Germline CDR1 reads SGHNT; CDR2 reads YYREEE (reference sequence). CDR3 loop: CASQNWDASSYEQYF. For the CDR3, the DNA is TGTGCCAGCCAAAATTGGGACGCGAGCTCCTACGAGCAGTACTTC.

The V gene is TRBV6-5, the J gene TRBJ1-2; D is uncertain. CDR3 length: 14 residues. Trimming stripped 3 bases from V and 3 bases from J, with 11 bases between. Looked up from germline, CDR1 is MNHEY and CDR2 is SVGAGI. The CDR3 nucleotides are TGTGCCAGCAGTTATGGCCTACAGCACTATGGCTACACCTTC. Amino acid sequence: CASSYGLQHYGYTF.

The chain is built from TRBV19 and TRBJ2-7; 8 nucleotides line up with TRBD1. V lost 5 bases and J lost 6; bases outside the gene matches: 3. Germline CDR1 is LNHDA and CDR2 is SQIVND (reference sequence). The CDR3 has 12 residues. The CDR3 nucleotides read TGTGCCAGTAGTCGCAGGGGGCTCGAGCAGTACTTC. This encodes CASSRRGLEQYF.

V and J are TRBV4-2 and TRBJ2-7, with no clear D. Trimming stripped 0 bases from V and 2 bases from J, with 5 bases between. The CDR3 has 13 amino acids. Germline assignment: CDR1 LGHNA and CDR2 YNFKEQ. In nucleotides, the CDR3 is TGTGCCAGCAGCCAAGATACAGCCTACGAGCAGTACTTC. This gives the protein CASSQDTAYEQYF.

This chain uses TRBV19 with TRBJ2-7; the D gene is possibly TRBD2 (5 bases). The germline gives CDR1 LNHDA, CDR2 SQIVND (reference sequence). This CDR3 contains 14 residues. Trimming took 5 bases from V and 1 from J, leaving 12 bases between them. CDR3 sequence: CASSLGGLSYEQYF. DNA for the CDR3: TGTGCCAGTAGTCTGGGCGGGTTATCCTACGAGCAGTACTTC.

Only a few counts were recorded for this clone. V gene TRBV19 combines with J gene TRBJ1-1; D gene uncertain. The CDR3 runs to 14 residues. CDR1 LNHDA and CDR2 SQIVND come from the germline V gene (reference sequence). V was shortened by 1 base and J by 5 bases, with 11 bases between the two germline ends. The CDR3 reads CASSIGAGRTEAFF. CDR3 DNA sequence: TGTGCCAGTAGTATAGGGGCGGGCAGAACTGAAGCTTTCTTT.

The table lists this clone with a count of one. J is TRBJ2-1 and V is TRBV19, with 9 bases matching TRBD2. Losses at the gene ends were 1 base for V and 5 bases for J; bases not matched to a gene: 3. The CDR3 has 15 amino acids. Germline CDR1 LNHDA, CDR2 SQIVND (reference sequence). CDR3 residues: CASSIGTSVNNEQFF. CDR3 nucleotides: TGTGCCAGTAGTATAGGGACTAGCGTAAACAATGAGCAGTTCTTC.

The gene calls are TRBV9 and TRBJ1-4, with 8 bases fitting TRBD1. The junction had 6 bases not matched to a gene; V was cut back by 0 bases and J by 8 bases. Germline V gene lookup returns CDR1 SGDLS and CDR2 YYNGEE. The CDR3 extends over 15 amino acids. The CDR3 DNA reads TGTGCCAGCAGCGTAGCCGGGACAGGAACCGAAAAACTGTTTTTT. Translated, it gives CASSVAGTGTEKLFF.

The chain links TRBV15 to TRBJ1-5, with D unclear. Per germline, CDR1 LNHNV and CDR2 YYDKDF (reference sequence). The CDR3 runs to 15 residues. Trimming removed 7 bases from V and 7 bases from J, with 20 bases in between. The CDR3 coding sequence is TGTGCCACCACCCGAGATCGTGGGGTTGGGCAGCCCCAGCATTTT. This encodes CATTRDRGVGQPQHF.

The rearrangement joins TRBV6-1 to TRBJ2-2; 12 positions agree with TRBD2. The junction had 7 bases not matched to a gene; V was cut back by 7 bases and J by 7 bases. The V gene's germline CDR1 is MNHNS and CDR2 SASEGT. The CDR3 contains 15 residues. CDR3 region: CASKVLAGGYGELFF. The CDR3 bases are TGTGCCAGCAAGGTTCTAGCGGGAGGGTACGGGGAGCTGTTTTTT.

This rearrangement joins TRBV9 to TRBJ2-3; 11 nucleotides align to TRBD2. CDR3 size: 16 residues. Per the germline V gene, CDR1 is SGDLS and CDR2 is YYNGEE. The trim removed 0 bases at V and 3 bases at J, leaving 3 bases unmatched. CDR3: CASSVVPSGRTDTQYF. Here the CDR3 DNA reads TGTGCCAGCAGCGTAGTGCCTAGCGGGAGGACAGATACGCAGTATTTT.